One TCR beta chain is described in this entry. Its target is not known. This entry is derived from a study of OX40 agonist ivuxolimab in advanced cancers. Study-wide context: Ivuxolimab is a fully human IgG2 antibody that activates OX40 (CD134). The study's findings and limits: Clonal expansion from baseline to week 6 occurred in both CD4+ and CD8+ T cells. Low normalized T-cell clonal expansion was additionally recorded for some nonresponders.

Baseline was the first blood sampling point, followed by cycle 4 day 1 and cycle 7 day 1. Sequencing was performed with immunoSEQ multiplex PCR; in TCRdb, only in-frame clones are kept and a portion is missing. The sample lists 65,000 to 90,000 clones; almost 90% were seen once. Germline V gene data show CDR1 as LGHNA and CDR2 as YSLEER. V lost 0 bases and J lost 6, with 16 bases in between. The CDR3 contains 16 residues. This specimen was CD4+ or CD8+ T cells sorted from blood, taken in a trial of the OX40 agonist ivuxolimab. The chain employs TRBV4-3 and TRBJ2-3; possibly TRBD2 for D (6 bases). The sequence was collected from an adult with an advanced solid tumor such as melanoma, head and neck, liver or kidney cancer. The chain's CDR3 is CASSQDAAGLGDTQYF. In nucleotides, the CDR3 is TGCGCCAGCAGCCAAGACGCCGCGGGATTAGGGGATACGCAGTATTTT.